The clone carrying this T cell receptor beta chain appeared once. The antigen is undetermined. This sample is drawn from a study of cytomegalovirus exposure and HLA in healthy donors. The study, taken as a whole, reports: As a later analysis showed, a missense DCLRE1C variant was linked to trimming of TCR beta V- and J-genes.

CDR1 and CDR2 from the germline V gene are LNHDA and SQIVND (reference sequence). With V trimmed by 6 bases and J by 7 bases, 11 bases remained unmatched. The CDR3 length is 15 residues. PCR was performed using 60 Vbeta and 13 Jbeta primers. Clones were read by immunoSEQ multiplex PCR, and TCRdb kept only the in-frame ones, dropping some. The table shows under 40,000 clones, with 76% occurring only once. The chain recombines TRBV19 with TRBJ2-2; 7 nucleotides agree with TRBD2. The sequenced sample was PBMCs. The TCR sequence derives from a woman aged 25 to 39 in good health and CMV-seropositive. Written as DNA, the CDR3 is TGTGCCAGTAGAAGCCTCGGACTAGAAATCGGGGAGCTGTTTTTT. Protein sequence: CASRSLGLEIGELFF. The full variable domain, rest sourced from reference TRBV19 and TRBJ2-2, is DGGITQSPKYLFRKEGQNVTLSCEQNLNHDAMYWYRQDPGQGLRLIYYSQIVNDFQKGDIAEGYSVSREKKESFPLTVTSAQKNPTAFYLCASRSLGLEIGELFFGEGSRLTVL.